A selection of T cell receptor beta chains follows, all from one sample in a study of vaccination and CD4 T cells after COVID-19. The antigens of these receptors remain unknown. TCRdb processed the PCR reads anew with MiXCR; each CDR3 protein has one entry. The repertoire holds more than 15,000 distinct CDR3 sequences, with 44% as singletons. The sequencing here drew on CD4+ T cells from blood, cultured in vitro, taken before SARS-CoV-2 vaccination. The receptor set was obtained from a human donor who had recovered from COVID-19. The CDR3 runs from the conserved cysteine through the conserved F or W. The D gene is left open where the match is weak. The size entry is marked missing in some rows and otherwise reads once, few, many or a size class.

abundance,j_gene,v_gene,d_gene,CDR3aa,CDR3nt
.,TRBJ2-6,TRBV7-3,.,CASSPRGGSGANVLTF,TGTGCCAGCAGCCCGAGGGGGGGGTCTGGGGCCAACGTCCTGACTTTC
few,TRBJ1-2,TRBV5-4,.,CASSLYGYGYTF,TGTGCCAGCAGCTTGTACGGCTATGGCTACACCTTC
few,TRBJ2-5,TRBV20-1,TRBD2,CSARVAGVETQYF,TGCAGTGCTAGGGTAGCGGGGGTTGAGACCCAGTACTTC
.,TRBJ1-1,TRBV12-3/TRBV12-4,.,CASSLKGMWNTEAFF,TGTGCCAGCAGTTTAAAGGGTATGTGGAACACTGAAGCTTTCTTT
few,TRBJ2-7,TRBV6-1,.,CASFDGYYEQYF,TGTGCCAGCTTCGACGGATACTACGAGCAGTACTTC
few,TRBJ1-5,TRBV20-1,.,CSAIQAVNQPQHF,TGCAGTGCCATACAGGCAGTCAATCAGCCCCAGCATTTT
few,TRBJ1-2,TRBV6-5,.,CASSSSRTALGYGYTF,TGTGCCAGCAGTTCTTCTCGGACTGCGTTGGGGTATGGCTACACCTTC
few,TRBJ2-3,TRBV7-2,TRBD2,CASSITSGRAADTQYF,TGTGCCAGCAGCATTACTAGCGGGAGGGCAGCGGATACGCAGTATTTT
.,TRBJ2-5,TRBV11-3,.,CASSLDVARGQETQYF,TGTGCCAGCAGCTTAGACGTTGCAAGGGGACAAGAGACCCAGTACTTC
few,TRBJ2-3,TRBV6-4,.,CASSETPTYGDTQYF,TGTGCCAGCAGTGAAACGCCCACCTACGGGGATACGCAGTATTTT
few,TRBJ1-6,TRBV2,TRBD1,CASSEDRGYSPLHF,TGTGCCAGCAGTGAAGACAGGGGGTATTCACCCCTCCACTTT
.,TRBJ1-5,TRBV11-3,.,CASSFGGPNQPQHF,TGTGCCAGCAGCTTCGGCGGACCGAATCAGCCCCAGCATTTT
medium-sized,TRBJ2-5,TRBV5-4,TRBD1,CASSYRGKSETQYF,TGTGCCAGCAGCTACAGGGGGAAGTCAGAGACCCAGTACTTC